One and the same sample provided the 26 T cell receptor beta chains below, sequenced in a study of blood T cell repertoires in COVID-19. Profiled with immunoSEQ multiplex PCR; TCRdb holds only in-frame clones, not every one. The sample has almost 400,000 clones; roughly 90% are singletons. Source material: PBMCs or T cells enriched from blood (not recorded which). Every receptor here comes from a woman in her thirties with acute COVID-19.

V usage is TRBV30 and J usage is TRBJ1-1; 8 bases map to TRBD1. The germline V gene has CDR1 GTSNPN and CDR2 SVGIG (reference sequence). The ends lost 5 bases at V and 7 bases at J; junction bases unmatched: 12. The CDR3 extends over 14 amino acids. The CDR3 nucleotides are TGTGCCTGGGTACCTCGACAGGGGCCAAGTGAAGCTTTCTTT. Translating it yields CAWVPRQGPSEAFF.

The CDR3 here is CASSFNTPDSGNTIYF. In DNA, the CDR3 is TGCGCCAGCAGCTTTAATACTCCTGATTCTGGAAACACCATATATTTT. The rearrangement joins TRBV5-1 to TRBJ1-3; no clear D. The germline CDR1 and CDR2 sequences are SGHRS and YFSETQ. This CDR3 has 16 residues. The V end lost 2 bases, the J end lost 1 base, and 13 bases lay between the germline ends.

This chain uses TRBV30 with TRBJ1-2; TRBD1 agrees at 7 bases. Germline V gene data show CDR1 as GTSNPN and CDR2 as SVGIG (reference sequence). CDR3 length: 14 amino acids. The J segment lost 1 base and the V segment lost 0 bases, leaving 2 bases of the junction unmatched. The CDR3 DNA sequence: TGTGCCTGGAGTGTACAGGGGAGTAACTATGGCTACACCTTC. This encodes CAWSVQGSNYGYTF.

The chain joins TRBV10-3 to TRBJ2-7, with 10 positions matching TRBD2. V lost 6 bases and J lost 10; bases outside the gene matches: 12. There are 14 residues in the CDR3. Germline assignment: CDR1 ENHRY and CDR2 SYGVKD. Here the CDR3 reads CAISGTSDLTDQYF. CDR3 bases: TGTGCCATCAGCGGGACTAGCGACCTCACGGACCAGTACTTC.

The chain is built from TRBV7-2 and TRBJ1-4; D is unclear. V was pared by 5 bases and J by 3 bases, with 13 bases between. The CDR3 totals 15 residues. CDR1 and CDR2 from the germline V gene are SGHTA and FQGNSA. The CDR3 DNA follows: TGTGCCAGCAGCCACGGGAGGGTAGCTAATGAAAAACTGTTTTTT. It specifies CASSHGRVANEKLFF.

The chain employs TRBV7-2 and TRBJ1-5; D unclear. The length of the CDR3 is 16 residues. CDR1 is SGHTA, CDR2 FQGNSA, per germline. The V end lost 3 bases, the J end lost 2 bases, and 14 bases lay between the germline ends. The CDR3 nucleotides are TGTGCCAGCAGCTTCTCCCGGGTCATGGGCAATCAGCCCCAGCATTTT. It encodes CASSFSRVMGNQPQHF.

The chain uses TRBV10-3 and TRBJ1-1; 8 bases map to TRBD1. Germline assignment: CDR1 ENHRY and CDR2 SYGVKD. The junction had 10 bases not matched to a gene; V was cut back by 4 bases and J by 3 bases. The CDR3 runs to 16 residues. This CDR3 is CAISVGQGALDTEAFF. The CDR3 DNA sequence: TGTGCCATCAGTGTTGGACAGGGCGCCTTGGACACTGAAGCTTTCTTT.

The J gene is TRBJ2-7, the V gene TRBV6-2 or TRBV6-3; possible D gene TRBD2, 6 bases. V was pared by 5 bases and J by 2 bases, with 13 bases between. The CDR3 contains 14 residues. Looked up from germline, CDR1 is MNHEY and CDR2 is SVGEGT. The CDR3 nucleotides read TGTGCCAGCAGTAGGGCGGGGATTACCTACGAGCAGTACTTC. Translating gives CASSRAGITYEQYF.

The genes are TRBV18 and TRBJ2-1; D is undetermined. Trimming cost V 3 bases and J 12 bases, with 18 bases left between them. The CDR3 loop spans 14 amino acids. Germline lookup yields CDR1 KGHSH and CDR2 LQKENI. The CDR3 protein is CASSPTPTDVRQFF. In DNA form, the CDR3 reads TGTGCCAGCTCACCCACCCCGACTGATGTCAGGCAGTTCTTC.

The DNA for the CDR3 is TGTGCCAGCAGCTTAGAATCGGGACAGATCTATGGCTACACCTTC. Its protein product is CASSLESGQIYGYTF. The V and J genes are TRBV7-2 and TRBJ1-2; 7 bases align to TRBD1. The CDR3 contains 15 residues. Trimming removed 1 base from V and 4 bases from J; junction bases left unmatched: 6. Germline values: CDR1 SGHTA, CDR2 FQGNSA. The variable domain in full, with the rest retrieved from reference TRBV7-2 and TRBJ1-2, is GAGVSQSPSNKVTEKGKDVELRCDPISGHTALYWYRQSLGQGLEFLIYFQGNSAPDKSGLPSDRFSAERTGGSVSTLTIQRTQQEDSAVYLCASSLESGQIYGYTFGSGTRLTVV.

V and J are TRBV10-3 and TRBJ1-4; TRBD1 matches at 10 bases. Germline-derived CDR1 and CDR2 are ENHRY and SYGVKD. The CDR3 totals 16 residues. V lost 4 bases to trimming and J lost 5 bases; unmatched junction nucleotides: 7. This chain's CDR3 is CAISVRDRGRNEKLFF. Written as DNA, the CDR3 is TGTGCCATCAGTGTTAGGGACAGGGGCCGAAATGAAAAACTGTTTTTT.

The chain links TRBV24-1 to TRBJ2-5; 8 bases are shared with TRBD1. CDR1 is KGHDR and CDR2 is SFDVKD in the germline V gene. The CDR3 spans 16 residues. J lost 5 bases, V lost 1 base, and 8 bases had no gene match. CDR3 in amino acids: CATSDFRQGAGETQYF. The CDR3 bases are TGTGCCACCAGTGATTTTAGGCAGGGGGCTGGGGAGACCCAGTACTTC.

Concerning this clone itself: This sample also contains other DNA sequences that code for the same CDR3. The chain carries TRBV11-1 and TRBJ1-1; possibly TRBD1 for D (5 bases). Germline V gives CDR1 SGHAT, CDR2 FQDESV (reference sequence). Trimming took 3 bases from V and 4 from J, leaving 12 bases between them. The CDR3 runs 14 residues. The CDR3 DNA reads as TGTGCCAGCAGCTTGACGGGGGACGGCACTGAAGCTTTCTTT. This codes for CASSLTGDGTEAFF.

For the CDR3, the DNA is TGTGCCAGCTATGGCCGGAGGGTTAATTCACCCCTCCACTTT. Its translation is CASYGRRVNSPLHF. The chain has TRBV28 and TRBJ1-6; D is unresolved. Germline CDR1 is MDHEN and CDR2 is SYDVKM. V was trimmed by 8 bases and J by 6 bases, leaving 14 bases between them. There are 14 residues in the CDR3.

This clone showed up just a few times. This sequence joins TRBV6-5 and TRBJ2-7; 12 positions match TRBD1. The germline CDR1 and CDR2 sequences are MNHEY and SVGAGI. V shed 6 bases, J shed 1 base, and the junction held 4 bases outside the gene matches. This CDR3 region has 15 residues. The CDR3 DNA reads TGTGCCAGCAGGGGACAGGGGGCCCCGTCCTACGAGCAGTACTTC. Translating it yields CASRGQGAPSYEQYF.

This clone was found a few times. The J gene is TRBJ1-1, the V gene TRBV28, with D perhaps matching TRBD1 (5 bases). This CDR3 comprises 13 residues. From germline, CDR1 is MDHEN and CDR2 SYDVKM. V lost 6 bases and J lost 10, with 18 bases in between. The CDR3 DNA sequence: TGTGCCAGCAGCCCCGGGAGGGGCGGTGGAGCTTTCTTT. Protein: CASSPGRGGGAFF.

The V call is TRBV24-1, the J call TRBJ2-7; 8 bases match TRBD2. V dropped 3 bases and J dropped 3; count of bases not matched to a gene: 12. From germline, CDR1 is KGHDR and CDR2 SFDVKD. CDR3 size: 17 residues. The DNA for the CDR3 is TGTGCCACCAGTGATGCTCGGGGGGGGGCCACTGACTACGAGCAGTACTTC. It is translated as CATSDARGGATDYEQYF.

The chain is built from TRBV2 and TRBJ2-5, with unresolved D. Germline CDR1 SNHLY, CDR2 FYNNEI. V was shortened by 1 base and J by 0 bases, with 6 bases between the two germline ends. The CDR3 is 14 amino acids. The CDR3 DNA sequence: TGTGCCAGCAGTGAAGAAAGCTACCAAGAGACCCAGTACTTC. Translating gives CASSEESYQETQYF.

This chain connects TRBV7-4 to TRBJ1-2; a possible D gene is TRBD1 (5 bases). The CDR3 covers 14 residues. Trimming removed 2 bases at V and 1 base at J, with 8 bases between. Per the germline V gene, CDR1 is SGHVT and CDR2 is SQSDAQ. CDR3 sequence reads: CASSLSTGNYGYTF. The DNA of the CDR3 is TGTGCCAGCAGCTTATCAACAGGTAACTATGGCTACACCTTC.

This rearrangement joins TRBV7-3 to TRBJ2-1, with 9 nucleotides matching TRBD2. CDR3 length: 13 amino acids. Germline CDR1 is SGHTA and CDR2 is FQGTGA. The ends lost 2 bases at V and 7 bases at J; junction bases unmatched: 0. This chain's CDR3 is CASSLLAGNEQFF. CDR3 nucleotides: TGTGCCAGCAGCTTACTAGCGGGGAATGAGCAGTTCTTC.

This chain links TRBV4-2 with TRBJ1-4; TRBD1 agrees at 7 bases. CDR3 length: 16 residues. After removal of 4 bases from V and 0 bases from J, the junction contained 5 bases not matched to a gene. CDR1 and CDR2 from the germline V gene are LGHNA and YNFKEQ. For the CDR3, the DNA is TGTGCCAGCAGCCCGACAGGGTCTGCAACTAATGAAAAACTGTTTTTT. Translated, it gives CASSPTGSATNEKLFF.

This rearrangement joins TRBV4-3 to TRBJ2-1; D uncertain. The CDR3 runs to 14 residues. The germline CDR1 and CDR2 sequences are LGHNA and YSLEER. V dropped 0 bases and J dropped 6 bases, with 9 bases sitting between them. CDR3 DNA: TGCGCCAGCAGCCAAGACAGGCTGGTCAATGAGCAGTTCTTC. Translation: CASSQDRLVNEQFF.

The gene calls are TRBV18 and TRBJ1-5, with D unresolved. The CDR3 totals 15 residues. Trimming removed 2 bases from V and 1 base from J, with 9 bases in between. The V gene's germline CDR1 is KGHSH and CDR2 LQKENI. CDR3 sequence (DNA): TGTGCCAGCTCACCAAGAGGGTCAAGCAATCAGCCCCAGCATTTT. Translated, it gives CASSPRGSSNQPQHF.

This sequence joins TRBV19 and TRBJ2-6; the D gene is possibly TRBD2 (6 bases). The CDR3 is 16 amino acids. Trimming took off 3 bases at V and 0 bases at J, with 9 bases between the two ends. The germline V gene encodes CDR1 LNHDA and CDR2 SQIVND (reference sequence). CDR3 coding DNA: TGTGCCAGTAGTATTGGGGGGAGCTCTGGGGCCAACGTCCTGACTTTC. Translation gives CASSIGGSSGANVLTF.

The chain has TRBV7-2 and TRBJ2-2; maybe TRBD1 (6 bases). The CDR3 has 16 residues. The germline gives CDR1 SGHTA, CDR2 FQGNSA. Trimming left V 5 bases short and J 2 bases short, with 15 bases between. The DNA for the CDR3 is TGTGCCAGCAGCCCAAGGACAGCTACTAACACCGGGGAGCTGTTTTTT. It yields the protein CASSPRTATNTGELFF.

The chain combines TRBV18 with TRBJ2-2; 9 nucleotides agree with TRBD2. The CDR3 contains 16 residues. The V gene end was trimmed by 2 bases and the J gene end by 6 bases; junction bases not matched to a gene: 7. Per germline, CDR1 KGHSH and CDR2 LQKENI. The CDR3 loop is CASSPEVAGDSGELFF. DNA for the CDR3: TGTGCCAGCTCACCAGAGGTAGCGGGGGATTCCGGGGAGCTGTTTTTT.